This TCR beta chain was recorded in a study of cytomegalovirus exposure and HLA in healthy donors. Study in general: Both the roughly 120 validation repertoires and the approximately 700 first-cohort repertoires used the same platform, as reported by a later analysis.

The table came from immunoSEQ multiplex PCR; TCRdb's copy has only in-frame clones and leaves some out. The sample lists about 110,000 clones, 90% to 96% occurring once. The CDR3 totals 15 residues. Trimming removed 1 base at V and 2 bases at J, with 12 bases between. CDR1 is SGHTA and CDR2 is FQGNSA in the germline V gene. The specimen sequenced was PBMCs. The chain employs TRBV7-2 and TRBJ2-7; TRBD2 is a possible D gene (5 bases). The sequence was obtained from a woman between 18 and 29 years old in good health and CMV-seronegative. The CDR3 here is CASSLGTELTYEQYF. CDR3 bases: TGTGCCAGCAGCTTAGGGACTGAACTTACCTACGAGCAGTACTTC.